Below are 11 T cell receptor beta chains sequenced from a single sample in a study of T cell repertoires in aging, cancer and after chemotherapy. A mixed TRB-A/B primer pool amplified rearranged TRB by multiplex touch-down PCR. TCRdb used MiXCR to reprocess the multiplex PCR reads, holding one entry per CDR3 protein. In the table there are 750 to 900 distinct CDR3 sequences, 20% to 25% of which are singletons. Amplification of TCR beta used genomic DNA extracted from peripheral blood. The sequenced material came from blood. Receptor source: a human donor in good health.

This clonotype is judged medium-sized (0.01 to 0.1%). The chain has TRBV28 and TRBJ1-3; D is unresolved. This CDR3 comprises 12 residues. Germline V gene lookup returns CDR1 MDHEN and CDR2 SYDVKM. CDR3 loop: CAVIYSGNTIYF. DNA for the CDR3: TGTGCAGTGATCTACTCTGGAAACACCATATATTTT. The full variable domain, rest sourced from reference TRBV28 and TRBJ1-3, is DVKVTQSSRYLVKRTGEKVFLECVQDMDHENMFWYRQDPGLGLRLIYFSYDVKMKEKGDIPEGYSVSREKKERFSLILESASTNQTSMYLCAVIYSGNTIYFGEGSWLTVV.

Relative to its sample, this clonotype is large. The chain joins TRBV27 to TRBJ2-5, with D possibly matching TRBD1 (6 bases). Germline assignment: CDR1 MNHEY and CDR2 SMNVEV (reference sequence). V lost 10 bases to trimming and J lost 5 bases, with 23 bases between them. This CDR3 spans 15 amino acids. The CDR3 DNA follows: TGTGCCATTAGGGGGAGCCAATTAGTCGGTGAGACCCAGTACTTC. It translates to CAIRGSQLVGETQYF.

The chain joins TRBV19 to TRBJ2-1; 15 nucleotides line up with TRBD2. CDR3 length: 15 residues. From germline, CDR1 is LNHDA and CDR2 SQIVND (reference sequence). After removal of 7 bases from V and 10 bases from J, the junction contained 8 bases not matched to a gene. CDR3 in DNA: TGTGCCAGTACCCCGAGGACTAGCGGGAGGGTGGAGCAGTTCTTC. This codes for CASTPRTSGRVEQFF.

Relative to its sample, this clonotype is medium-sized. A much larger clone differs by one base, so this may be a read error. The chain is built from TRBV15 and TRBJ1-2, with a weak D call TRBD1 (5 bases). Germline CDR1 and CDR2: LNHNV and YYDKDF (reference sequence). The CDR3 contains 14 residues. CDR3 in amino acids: CTTSRDRTNYGYTF. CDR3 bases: TGTACCACCAGCAGGGACCGAACTAACTATGGCTACACCTTC.

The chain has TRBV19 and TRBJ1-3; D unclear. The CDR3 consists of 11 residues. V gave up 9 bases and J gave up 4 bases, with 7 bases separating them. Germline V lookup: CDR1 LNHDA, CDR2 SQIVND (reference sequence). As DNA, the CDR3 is TGTGCCAGCCCTAAAGGAAACACCATATATTTT. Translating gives CASPKGNTIYF. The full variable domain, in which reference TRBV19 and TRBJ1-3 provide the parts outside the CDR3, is DGGITQSPKYLFRKEGQNVTLSCEQNLNHDAMYWYRQDPGQGLRLIYYSQIVNDFQKGDIAEGYSVSREKKESFPLTVTSAQKNPTAFYLCASPKGNTIYFGEGSWLTVV.

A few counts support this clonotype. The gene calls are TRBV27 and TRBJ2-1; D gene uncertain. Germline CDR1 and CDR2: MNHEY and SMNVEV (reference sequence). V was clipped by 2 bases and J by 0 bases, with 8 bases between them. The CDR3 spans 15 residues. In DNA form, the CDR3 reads TGTGCCAGCAGTTTAGCGCACACCTCCTACAATGAGCAGTTCTTC. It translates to CASSLAHTSYNEQFF.

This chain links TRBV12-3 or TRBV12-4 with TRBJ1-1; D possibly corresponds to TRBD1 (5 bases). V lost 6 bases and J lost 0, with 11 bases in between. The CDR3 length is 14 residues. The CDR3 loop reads CASRMKTVNTEAFF. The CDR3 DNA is TGTGCCAGCAGAATGAAGACAGTGAACACTGAAGCTTTCTTT.

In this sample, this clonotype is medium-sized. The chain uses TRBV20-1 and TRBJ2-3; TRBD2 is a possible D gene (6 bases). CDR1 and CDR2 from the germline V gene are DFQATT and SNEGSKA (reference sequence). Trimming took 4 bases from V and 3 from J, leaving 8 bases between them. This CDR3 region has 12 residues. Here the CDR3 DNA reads TGCAGTGCTACTGGGAGGACAGATACGCAGTATTTT. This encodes CSATGRTDTQYF.

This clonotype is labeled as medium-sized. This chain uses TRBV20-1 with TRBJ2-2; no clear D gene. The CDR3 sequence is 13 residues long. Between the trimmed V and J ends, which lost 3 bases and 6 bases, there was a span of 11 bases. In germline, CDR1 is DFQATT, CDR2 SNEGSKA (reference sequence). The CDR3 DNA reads TGCAGTGCTAGTCTTATTGGCCCCGGGGAGCTGTTTTTT. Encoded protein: CSASLIGPGELFF.

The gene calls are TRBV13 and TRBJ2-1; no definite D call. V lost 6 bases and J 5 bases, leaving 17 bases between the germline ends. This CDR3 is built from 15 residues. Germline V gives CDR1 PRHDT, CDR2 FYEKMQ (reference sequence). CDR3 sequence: CASSPRNWGDNEQFF. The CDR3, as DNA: TGTGCCAGCAGTCCCCGAAATTGGGGTGACAATGAGCAGTTCTTC.

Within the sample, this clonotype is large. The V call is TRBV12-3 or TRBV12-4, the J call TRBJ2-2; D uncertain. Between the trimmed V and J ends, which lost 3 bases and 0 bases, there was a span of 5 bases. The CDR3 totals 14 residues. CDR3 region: CASSFLANTGELFF. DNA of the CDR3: TGTGCCAGCAGTTTCTTAGCGAACACCGGGGAGCTGTTTTTT.